This paragraph covers one TCR beta chain sequence. Libraries were prepared by immunoSEQ multiplex PCR; TCRdb keeps only in-frame clonotypes and omits some of them. The table includes around 25,000 clones, around 87% detected once. The data are from a study of blood T cell repertoires in COVID-19. In the study overall: Specimens from acute and convalescent COVID-19 originated in the United States, Italy and Spain. T cells, B-cell-depleted T cells, or PBMCs provided the cDNA or gDNA that served as material.

Germline V gene lookup returns CDR1 GTSNPN and CDR2 SVGIG (reference sequence). The CDR3 sequence is 11 residues long. The source material was peripheral blood. This chain connects TRBV30 to TRBJ1-2; 11 bases align to TRBD1. The sequence came from a human donor with active COVID-19. The donor label of this sample is uncertain. CDR3 protein: CAGTGGYGYTF. The CDR3 bases are TGTGCTGGGACAGGGGGTTATGGCTACACCTTC.